The clone carrying this TCR beta chain was counted a few times. The sample comes from a study of ipilimumab plus nivolumab after autologous stem cell transplantation. Ipilimumab, 1 mg/kg, started 14 to 28 days after autologous transplant. Produced via immunoSEQ multiplex PCR; TCRdb's table is partial and in-frame only. The table has tens of thousands of clones, more than 70% seen once. This TCR was sampled from a male donor with diffuse large B-cell lymphoma. Sample: PBMCs, taken in a trial of ipilimumab plus nivolumab as post-transplant consolidation.

CDR3 DNA: TGTGCCAGCAGTGGACAATTGGATAGCAATCAGCCCCAGCATTTT. This translates into CASSGQLDSNQPQHF. The chain has TRBV2 and TRBJ1-5, with D uncertain. V was trimmed by 4 bases and J by 0 bases, leaving 10 bases between them. CDR1 and CDR2 (germline): SNHLY, FYNNEI. The length of the CDR3 is 15 residues.